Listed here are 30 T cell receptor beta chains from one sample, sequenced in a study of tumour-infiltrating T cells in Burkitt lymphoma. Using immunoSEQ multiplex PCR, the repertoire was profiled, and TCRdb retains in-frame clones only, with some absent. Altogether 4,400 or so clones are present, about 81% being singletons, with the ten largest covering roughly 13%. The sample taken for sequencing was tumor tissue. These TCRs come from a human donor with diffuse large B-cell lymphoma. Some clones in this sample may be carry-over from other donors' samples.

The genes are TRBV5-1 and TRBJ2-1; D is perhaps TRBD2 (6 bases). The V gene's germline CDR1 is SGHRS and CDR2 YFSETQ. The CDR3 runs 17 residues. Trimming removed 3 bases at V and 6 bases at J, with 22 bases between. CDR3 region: CASSWGVGARRSNEQFF. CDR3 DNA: TGCGCCAGCAGCTGGGGGGTAGGGGCTCGGCGGAGCAATGAGCAGTTCTTC.

The CDR3 sequence: CASRSRGSLNTEAFF. In DNA, the CDR3 is TGTGCCAGTAGGAGCAGGGGCAGCCTGAACACTGAAGCTTTCTTT. This rearrangement joins TRBV19 to TRBJ1-1, with D tentatively TRBD1 (6 bases). V was cut by 6 bases and J by 0 bases, with 14 bases left in between. This CDR3 comprises 15 residues. Germline V lookup: CDR1 LNHDA, CDR2 SQIVND (reference sequence).

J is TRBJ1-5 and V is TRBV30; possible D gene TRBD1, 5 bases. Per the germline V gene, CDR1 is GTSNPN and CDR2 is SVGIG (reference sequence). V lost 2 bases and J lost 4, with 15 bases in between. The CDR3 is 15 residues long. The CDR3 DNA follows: TGTGCCTGGAGTAGAGGAGGGGTCAAAAATCAGCCCCAGCATTTT. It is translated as CAWSRGGVKNQPQHF.

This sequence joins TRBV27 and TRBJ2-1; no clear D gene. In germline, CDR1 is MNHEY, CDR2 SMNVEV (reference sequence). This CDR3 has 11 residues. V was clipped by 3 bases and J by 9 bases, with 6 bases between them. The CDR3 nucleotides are TGTGCCAGCAGTTTCCTCGGTGAGCAGTTCTTC. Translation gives CASSFLGEQFF.

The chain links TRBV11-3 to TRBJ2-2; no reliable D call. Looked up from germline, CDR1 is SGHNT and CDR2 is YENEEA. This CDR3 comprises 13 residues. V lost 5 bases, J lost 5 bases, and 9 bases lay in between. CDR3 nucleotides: TGTGCCAGCAGCCCCGAAGGGACCGGGGAGCTGTTTTTT. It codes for CASSPEGTGELFF. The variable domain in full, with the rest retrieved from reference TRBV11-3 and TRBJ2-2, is EAGVVQSPRYKIIEKKQPVAFWCNPISGHNTLYWYLQNLGQGPELLIRYENEEAVDDSQLPKDRFSAERLKGVDSTLKIQPAELGDSAVYLCASSPEGTGELFFGEGSRLTVL.

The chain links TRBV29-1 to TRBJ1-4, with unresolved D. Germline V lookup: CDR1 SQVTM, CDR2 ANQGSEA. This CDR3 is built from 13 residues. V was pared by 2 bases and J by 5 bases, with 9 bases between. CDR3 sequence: CSVEPDGNEKLFF. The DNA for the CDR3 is TGCAGCGTTGAACCCGACGGGAATGAAAAACTGTTTTTT.

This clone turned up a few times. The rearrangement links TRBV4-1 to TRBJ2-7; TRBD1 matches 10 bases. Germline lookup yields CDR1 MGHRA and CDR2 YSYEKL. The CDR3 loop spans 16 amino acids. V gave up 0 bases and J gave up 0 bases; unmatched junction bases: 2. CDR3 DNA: TGCGCCAGCAGCCAAGAGGACAGGGGGAACTCCTACGAGCAGTACTTC. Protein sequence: CASSQEDRGNSYEQYF.

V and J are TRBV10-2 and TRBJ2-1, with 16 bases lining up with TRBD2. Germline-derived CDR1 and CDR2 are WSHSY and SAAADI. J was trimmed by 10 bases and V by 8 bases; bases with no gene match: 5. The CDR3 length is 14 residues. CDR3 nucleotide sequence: TGCGCCAGCGGGGGACTAGCGGGAGGGAAAGAGCAGTTCTTC. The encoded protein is CASGGLAGGKEQFF.

The CDR3 nucleotides read TGTGCCAGCAGCTGGAACAGGGGAGTTGCTGGAAACACCATATATTTT. Translation: CASSWNRGVAGNTIYF. The rearrangement links TRBV5-4 to TRBJ1-3, with 7 positions matching TRBD1. The length of the CDR3 is 16 residues. Germline trimming cut 3 bases from V and 2 bases from J; bases unmatched to any gene: 8. Germline loops: CDR1 SGHNT, CDR2 YYREEE (reference sequence).

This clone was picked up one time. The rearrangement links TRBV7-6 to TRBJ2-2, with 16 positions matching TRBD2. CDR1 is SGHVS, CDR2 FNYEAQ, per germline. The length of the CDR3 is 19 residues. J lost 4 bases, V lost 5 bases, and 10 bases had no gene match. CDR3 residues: CASSPSGLAGGPSTGELFF. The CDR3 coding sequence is TGTGCCAGCAGCCCCTCGGGACTAGCGGGGGGGCCGAGCACCGGGGAGCTGTTTTTT.

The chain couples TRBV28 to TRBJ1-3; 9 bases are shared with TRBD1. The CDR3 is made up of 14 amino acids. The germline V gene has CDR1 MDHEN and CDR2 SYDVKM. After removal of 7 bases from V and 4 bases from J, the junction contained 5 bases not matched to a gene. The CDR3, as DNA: TGTGCCAGCAAAAAGGACAGGGGAGGAAACACCATATATTTT. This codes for CASKKDRGGNTIYF. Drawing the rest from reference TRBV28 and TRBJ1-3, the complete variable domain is DVKVTQSSRYLVKRTGEKVFLECVQDMDHENMFWYRQDPGLGLRLIYFSYDVKMKEKGDIPEGYSVSREKKERFSLILESASTNQTSMYLCASKKDRGGNTIYFGEGSWLTVV.

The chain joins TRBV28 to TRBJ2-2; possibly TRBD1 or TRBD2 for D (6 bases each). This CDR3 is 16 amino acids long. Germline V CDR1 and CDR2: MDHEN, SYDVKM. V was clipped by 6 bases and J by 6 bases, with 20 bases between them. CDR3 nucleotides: TGTGCCAGCAGGGGGGCGGGATTCGGGGTTTCCGGGGAGCTGTTTTTT. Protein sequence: CASRGAGFGVSGELFF.

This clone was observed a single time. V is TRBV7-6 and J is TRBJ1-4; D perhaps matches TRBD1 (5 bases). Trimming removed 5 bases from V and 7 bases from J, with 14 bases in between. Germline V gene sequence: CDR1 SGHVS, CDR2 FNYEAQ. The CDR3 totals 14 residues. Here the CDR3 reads CASSVQGMFEKLFF. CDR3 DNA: TGTGCCAGCAGCGTCCAGGGTATGTTTGAAAAACTGTTTTTT. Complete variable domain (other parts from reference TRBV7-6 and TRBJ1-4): GAGVSQSPRYKVTKRGQDVALRCDPISGHVSLYWYRQALGQGPEFLTYFNYEAQQDKSGLPNDRFSAERPEGSISTLTIQRTEQRDSAMYRCASSVQGMFEKLFFGSGTQLSVL.

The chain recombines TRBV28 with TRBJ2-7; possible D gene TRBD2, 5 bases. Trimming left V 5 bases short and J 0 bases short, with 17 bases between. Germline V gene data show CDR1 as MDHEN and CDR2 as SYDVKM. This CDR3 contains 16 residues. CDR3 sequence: CASSLPGPGSSYEQYF. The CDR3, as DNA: TGTGCCAGCAGTCTTCCCGGGCCGGGGAGCTCCTACGAGCAGTACTTC.

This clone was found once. The CDR3 sequence is CASSRQGTSNQPQHF. CDR3 DNA: TGTGCCAGCAGTCGGCAGGGGACAAGCAATCAGCCCCAGCATTTT. The chain has TRBV27 and TRBJ1-5; maybe TRBD1 (6 bases). The CDR3 is made up of 15 amino acids. Germline loops: CDR1 MNHEY, CDR2 SMNVEV (reference sequence). Trimming took 5 bases from V and 1 from J, leaving 12 bases between them.

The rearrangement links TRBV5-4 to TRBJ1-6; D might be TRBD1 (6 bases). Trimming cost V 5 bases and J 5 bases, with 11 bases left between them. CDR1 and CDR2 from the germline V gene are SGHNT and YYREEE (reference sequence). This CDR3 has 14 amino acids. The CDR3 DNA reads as TGTGCCAGCAGAGAATACAGGGATAATTCACCCCTCCACTTT. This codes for CASREYRDNSPLHF.

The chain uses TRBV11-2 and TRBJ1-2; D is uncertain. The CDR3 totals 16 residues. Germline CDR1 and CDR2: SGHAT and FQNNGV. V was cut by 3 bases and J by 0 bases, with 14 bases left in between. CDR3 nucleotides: TGTGCCAGCAGCTTTCAGGACGCCATTCCTAACTATGGCTACACCTTC. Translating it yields CASSFQDAIPNYGYTF.

In DNA, the CDR3 is TGTGCCAGCAGCCAAGATGGTTTGGTCAGGGCTTTCTTT. Translation gives CASSQDGLVRAFF. The chain is built from TRBV4-2 and TRBJ1-1; D call uncertain. There are 13 residues in the CDR3. Germline values: CDR1 LGHNA, CDR2 YNFKEQ. The V end lost 0 bases, the J end lost 11 bases, and 13 bases lay between the germline ends.

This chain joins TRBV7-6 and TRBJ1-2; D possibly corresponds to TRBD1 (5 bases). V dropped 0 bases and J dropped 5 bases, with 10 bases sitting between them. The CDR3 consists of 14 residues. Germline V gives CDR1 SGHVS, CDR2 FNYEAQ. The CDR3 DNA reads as TGTGCCAGCAGCTTAGCGCAGGGATGGTATGGCTACACCTTC. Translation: CASSLAQGWYGYTF. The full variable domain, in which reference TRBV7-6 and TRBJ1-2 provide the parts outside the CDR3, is GAGVSQSPRYKVTKRGQDVALRCDPISGHVSLYWYRQALGQGPEFLTYFNYEAQQDKSGLPNDRFSAERPEGSISTLTIQRTEQRDSAMYRCASSLAQGWYGYTFGSGTRLTVV.

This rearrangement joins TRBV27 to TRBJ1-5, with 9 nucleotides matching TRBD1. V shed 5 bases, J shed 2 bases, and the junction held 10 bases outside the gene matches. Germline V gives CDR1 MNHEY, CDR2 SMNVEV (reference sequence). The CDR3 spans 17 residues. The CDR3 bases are TGTGCCAGCAGTCTTACAGGGGGCGCATTAGGCAATCAGCCCCAGCATTTT. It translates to CASSLTGGALGNQPQHF.

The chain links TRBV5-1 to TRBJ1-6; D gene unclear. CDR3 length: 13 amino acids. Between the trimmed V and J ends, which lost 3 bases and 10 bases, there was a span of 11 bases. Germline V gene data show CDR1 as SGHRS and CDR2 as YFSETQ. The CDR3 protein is CASSSGGESPLHF. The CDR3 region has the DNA TGCGCCAGCAGCTCCGGAGGAGAATCACCCCTCCACTTT.

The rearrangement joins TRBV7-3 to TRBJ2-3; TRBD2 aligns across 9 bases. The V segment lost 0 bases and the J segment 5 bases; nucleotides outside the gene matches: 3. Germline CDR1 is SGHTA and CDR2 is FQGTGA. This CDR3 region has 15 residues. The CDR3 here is CASSLTSGSGDTQYF. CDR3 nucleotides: TGTGCCAGCAGCTTAACTAGCGGGAGTGGAGATACGCAGTATTTT.

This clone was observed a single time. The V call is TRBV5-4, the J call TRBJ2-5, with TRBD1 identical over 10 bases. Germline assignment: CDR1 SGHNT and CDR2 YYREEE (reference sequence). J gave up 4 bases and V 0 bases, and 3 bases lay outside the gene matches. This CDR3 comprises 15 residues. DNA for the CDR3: TGTGCCAGCAGCTTGGCGAGGACAGGGGGAGAGACCCAGTACTTC. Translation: CASSLARTGGETQYF.

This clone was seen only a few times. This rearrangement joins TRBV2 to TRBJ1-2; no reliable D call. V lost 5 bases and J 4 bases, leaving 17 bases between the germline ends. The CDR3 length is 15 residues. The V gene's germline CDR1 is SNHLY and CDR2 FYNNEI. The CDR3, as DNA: TGTGCCAGCAGTCCCCCCAAGGAGGAGCTCTATGGCTACACCTTC. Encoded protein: CASSPPKEELYGYTF.

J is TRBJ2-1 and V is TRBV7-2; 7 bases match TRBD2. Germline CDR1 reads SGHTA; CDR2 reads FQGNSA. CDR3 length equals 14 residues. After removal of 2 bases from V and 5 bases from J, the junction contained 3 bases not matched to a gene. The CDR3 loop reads CASSLRAGDNEQFF. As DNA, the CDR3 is TGTGCCAGCAGCTTACGGGCGGGGGACAATGAGCAGTTCTTC.

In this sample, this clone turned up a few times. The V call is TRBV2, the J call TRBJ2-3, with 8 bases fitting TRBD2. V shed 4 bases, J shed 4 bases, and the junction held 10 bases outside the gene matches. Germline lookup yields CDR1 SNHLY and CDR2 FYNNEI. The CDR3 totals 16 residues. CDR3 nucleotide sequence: TGTGCCAGCAGTGCCCAGCGGGAGATTGCCGCAGATACGCAGTATTTT. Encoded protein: CASSAQREIAADTQYF.

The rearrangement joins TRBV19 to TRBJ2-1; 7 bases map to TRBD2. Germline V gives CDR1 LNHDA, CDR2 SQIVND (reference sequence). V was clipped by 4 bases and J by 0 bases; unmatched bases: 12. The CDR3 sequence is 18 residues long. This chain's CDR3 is CASSNPSGGGSSYNEQFF. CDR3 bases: TGTGCCAGTAGTAACCCCTCTGGGGGGGGGAGCTCCTACAATGAGCAGTTCTTC.

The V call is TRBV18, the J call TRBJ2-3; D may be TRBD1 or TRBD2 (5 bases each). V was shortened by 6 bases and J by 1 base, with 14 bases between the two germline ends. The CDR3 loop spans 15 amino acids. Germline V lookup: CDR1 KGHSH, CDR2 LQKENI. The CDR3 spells CASSRDLGGTDTQYF. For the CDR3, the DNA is TGTGCCAGCTCCAGGGACCTTGGGGGCACAGATACGCAGTATTTT.

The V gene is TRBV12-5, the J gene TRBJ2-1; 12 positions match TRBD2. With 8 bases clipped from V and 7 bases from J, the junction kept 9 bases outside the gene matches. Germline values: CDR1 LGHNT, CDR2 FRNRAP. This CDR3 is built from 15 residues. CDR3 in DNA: TGTGCTAGTTTGCTAGCGGGAGGGCCAGTGAATGAGCAGTTCTTC. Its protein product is CASLLAGGPVNEQFF. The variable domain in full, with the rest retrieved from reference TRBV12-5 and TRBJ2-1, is DARVTQTPRHKVTEMGQEVTMRCQPILGHNTVFWYRQTMMQGLELLAYFRNRAPLDDSGMPKDRFSAEMPDATLATLKIQPSEPRDSAVYFCASLLAGGPVNEQFFGPGTRLTVL.

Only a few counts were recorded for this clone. In DNA, the CDR3 is TGCGCCAGCAGGTCCACAGGAGAGACCCAGTACTTC. This translates into CASRSTGETQYF. The V and J genes are TRBV5-1 and TRBJ2-5, with D tentatively TRBD1 (5 bases). Looked up from germline, CDR1 is SGHRS and CDR2 is YFSETQ. Trimming removed 5 bases from V and 4 bases from J, with 9 bases in between. The CDR3 is 12 amino acids.